The TCR beta chain described here comes from a study of post-analysis software for immune sequencing data. TCR beta cDNA libraries included unique molecular identifiers. MiXCR, applied by TCRdb to the PCR reads, yields one record per CDR3 protein. The sample has 800,000 to 950,000 distinct CDR3 sequences, about 57% seen once. The V and J ends lost 0 bases and 5 bases, in that order; junction bases with no gene match: 7. Germline V gene sequence: CDR1 DFQATT, CDR2 SNEGSKA (reference sequence). The CDR3 sequence is 15 residues long. In regard to this clonotype: Its antigen is still unknown.

Overall study results and limits: Five or six TRBV segments appeared more often in patients than in controls, and TRBV5-6, TRBV5-1 and TRBV20-1 were among these. The normalized Chao1 diversity of multiple sclerosis patients was significantly lower than that of controls. Samples made in the same batch grouped tightly together by F measure.

This chain connects TRBV20-1 to TRBJ2-7, with TRBD2 matching over 10 bases. The TCR originated in a girl aged 5 to 17 with multiple sclerosis. The sequencing input was blood. The CDR3 protein is CSAREAGGIPNEQYF. The CDR3 DNA follows: TGCAGTGCTAGAGAAGCGGGAGGGATCCCCAACGAGCAGTACTTC.